This T cell receptor (beta chain) was retrieved from a study of T cell changes during pregnancy in multiple sclerosis (dated by TCRdb to about 2019). Concerning the study at large: The study looked at changes in the T cell repertoire across pregnancy in women with multiple sclerosis.

The germline V gene gives CDR1 as LGHNT and CDR2 as FRNRAP. The germline V and J ends show losses of 1 base and 4 bases respectively, and no gene match explains 4 bases of the junction. The CDR3, cysteine through phenylalanine, is 16 amino acids long. The read is trimmed to its CDR3 DNA, 48 bases read in frame from base 1. With respect to this clone: The target of this receptor is not known. Base qualities are missing; no much larger clone stands one base away.

Receptor amplification or capture employed the immunoSEQ multiplex PCR assay. What TCRdb holds here is the immuneACCESS table cut down to in-frame rearrangements. Part of the clones is not present; checked against another copy, under half of the missing clones reflect an unresolved V gene, and the others are unexplained. This sample gives 55,000 to 85,000 clones in total; 90% of them show up just once. Of the sample, around 1.6% falls within the top ten clones. This TCR derives from a female donor with multiple sclerosis, enrolled in a pregnancy study. The chain uses TRBV12-5 and TRBJ1-2, and TRBD1 aligns with 12 junction nucleotides. The sample here was peripheral blood, taken in the third trimester of pregnancy. CDR3 loop: CASGLGGQGATYGYTF. The bases read TGTGCTAGTGGTTTGGGGGGACAGGGGGCGACCTATGGCTACACCTTC.